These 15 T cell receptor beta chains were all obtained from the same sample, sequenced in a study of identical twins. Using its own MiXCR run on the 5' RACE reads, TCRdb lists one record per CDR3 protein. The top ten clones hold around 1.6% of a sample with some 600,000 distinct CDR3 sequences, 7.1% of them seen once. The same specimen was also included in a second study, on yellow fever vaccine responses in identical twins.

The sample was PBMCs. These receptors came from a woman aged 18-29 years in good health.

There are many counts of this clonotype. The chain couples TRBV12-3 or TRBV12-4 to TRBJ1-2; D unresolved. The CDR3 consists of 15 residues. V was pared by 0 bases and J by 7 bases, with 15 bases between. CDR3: CASSLARGQRGGYTF. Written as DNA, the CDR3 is TGTGCCAGCAGTTTAGCCCGCGGGCAGCGGGGTGGCTACACCTTC.

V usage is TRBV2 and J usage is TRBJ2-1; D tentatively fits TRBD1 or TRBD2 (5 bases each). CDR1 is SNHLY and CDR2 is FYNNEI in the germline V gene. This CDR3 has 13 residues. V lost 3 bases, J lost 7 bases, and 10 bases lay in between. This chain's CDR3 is CASSELRENEQFF. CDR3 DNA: TGTGCCAGCAGTGAGCTCAGGGAGAATGAGCAGTTCTTC.

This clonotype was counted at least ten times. The CDR3 sequence: CASSLSGASYNEQFF. CDR3 DNA sequence: TGTGCCAGCAGTTTGAGTGGGGCGTCCTACAATGAGCAGTTCTTC. The chain carries TRBV12-3 or TRBV12-4 and TRBJ2-1, with D perhaps matching TRBD1 (5 bases). Trimming took 3 bases from V and 1 from J, leaving 10 bases between them. There are 15 residues in the CDR3.

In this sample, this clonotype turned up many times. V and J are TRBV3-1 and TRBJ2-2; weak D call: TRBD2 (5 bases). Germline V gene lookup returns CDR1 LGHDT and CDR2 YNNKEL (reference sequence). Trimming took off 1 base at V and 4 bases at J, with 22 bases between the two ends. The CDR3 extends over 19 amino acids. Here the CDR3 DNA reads TGTGCCAGCAGCCAAGCTCTCTCCGGGGTATACTTATCCACCGGGGAGCTGTTTTTT. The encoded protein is CASSQALSGVYLSTGELFF.

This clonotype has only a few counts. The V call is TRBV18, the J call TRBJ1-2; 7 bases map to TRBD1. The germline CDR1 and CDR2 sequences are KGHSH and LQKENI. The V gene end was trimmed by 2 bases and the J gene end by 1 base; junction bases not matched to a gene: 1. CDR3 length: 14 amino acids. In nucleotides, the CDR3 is TGTGCCAGCTCACCAGGACAGGATAACTATGGCTACACCTTC. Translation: CASSPGQDNYGYTF.

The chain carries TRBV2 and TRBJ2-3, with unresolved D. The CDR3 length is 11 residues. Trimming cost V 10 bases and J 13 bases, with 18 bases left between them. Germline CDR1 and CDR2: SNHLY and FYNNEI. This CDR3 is CATMGPSGKYF. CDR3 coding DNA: TGTGCCACTATGGGTCCGTCTGGGAAGTATTTT.

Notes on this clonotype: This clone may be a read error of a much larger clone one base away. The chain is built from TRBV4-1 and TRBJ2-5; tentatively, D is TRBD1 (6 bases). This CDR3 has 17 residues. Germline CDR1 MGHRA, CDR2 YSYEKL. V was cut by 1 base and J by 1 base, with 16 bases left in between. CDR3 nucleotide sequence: TGCGCCAGCAGCCAAGTTGCAGGACAGAACCCCCAAGAGACCCAGTACTTC. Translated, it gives CASSQVAGQNPQETQYF.

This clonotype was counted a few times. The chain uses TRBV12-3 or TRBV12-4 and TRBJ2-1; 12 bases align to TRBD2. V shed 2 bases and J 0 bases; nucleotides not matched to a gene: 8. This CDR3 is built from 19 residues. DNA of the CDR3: TGTGCCAGCAGTTTACTAGCGGGAGGGATGGCAAACTCCTACAATGAGCAGTTCTTC. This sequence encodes CASSLLAGGMANSYNEQFF.

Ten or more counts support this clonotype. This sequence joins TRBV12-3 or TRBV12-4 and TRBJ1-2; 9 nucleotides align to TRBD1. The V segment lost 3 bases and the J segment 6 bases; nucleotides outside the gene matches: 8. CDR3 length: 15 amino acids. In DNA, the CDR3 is TGTGCCAGCAGTTTCCTCCCGGGACAGGGACATGGCTACACCTTC. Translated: CASSFLPGQGHGYTF.

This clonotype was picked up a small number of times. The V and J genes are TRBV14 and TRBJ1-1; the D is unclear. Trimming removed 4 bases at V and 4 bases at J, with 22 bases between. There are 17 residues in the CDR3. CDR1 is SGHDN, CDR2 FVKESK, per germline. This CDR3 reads CASSLKRINRFGTEAFF. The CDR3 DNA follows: TGTGCCAGCAGCCTAAAACGCATAAATAGATTTGGCACTGAAGCTTTCTTT. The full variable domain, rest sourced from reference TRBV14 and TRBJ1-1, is EAGVTQFPSHSVIEKGQTVTLRCDPISGHDNLYWYRRVMGKEIKFLLHFVKESKQDESGMPNNRFLAERTGGTYSTLKVQPAELEDSGVYFCASSLKRINRFGTEAFFGQGTRLTVV.

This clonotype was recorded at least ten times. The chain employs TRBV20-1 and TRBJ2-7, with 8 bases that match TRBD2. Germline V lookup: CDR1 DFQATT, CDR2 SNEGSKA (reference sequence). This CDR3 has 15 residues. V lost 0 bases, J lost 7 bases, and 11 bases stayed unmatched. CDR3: CSARDQAGDFGEQYF. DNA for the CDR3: TGCAGTGCTAGAGATCAAGCGGGGGATTTTGGGGAGCAGTACTTC.

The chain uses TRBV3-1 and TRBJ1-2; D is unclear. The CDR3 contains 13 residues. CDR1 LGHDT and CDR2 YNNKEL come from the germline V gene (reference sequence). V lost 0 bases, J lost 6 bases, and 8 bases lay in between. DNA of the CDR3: TGTGCCAGCAGCCAAGAGAAGACACATGGCTACACCTTC. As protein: CASSQEKTHGYTF.

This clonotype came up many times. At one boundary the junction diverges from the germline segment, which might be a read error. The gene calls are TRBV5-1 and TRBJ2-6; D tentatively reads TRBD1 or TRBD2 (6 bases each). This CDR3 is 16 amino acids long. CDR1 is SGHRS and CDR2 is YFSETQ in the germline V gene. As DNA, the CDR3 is TGTGCCAGCAGTTTAGGGGGGAGCTCTGGGGCCAACGTCCTGACTTTC. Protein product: CASSLGGSSGANVLTF.

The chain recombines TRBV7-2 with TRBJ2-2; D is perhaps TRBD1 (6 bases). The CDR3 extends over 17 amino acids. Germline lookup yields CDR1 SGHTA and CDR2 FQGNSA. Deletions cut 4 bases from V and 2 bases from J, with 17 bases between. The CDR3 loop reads CASSSPTGTRNTGELFF. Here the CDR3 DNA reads TGTGCCAGCAGCTCTCCGACCGGGACAAGAAACACCGGGGAGCTGTTTTTT.

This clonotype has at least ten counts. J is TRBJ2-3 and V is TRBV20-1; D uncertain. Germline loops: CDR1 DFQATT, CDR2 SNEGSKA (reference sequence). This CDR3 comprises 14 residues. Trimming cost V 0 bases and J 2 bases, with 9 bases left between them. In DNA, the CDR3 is TGCAGTGCTAGAGACCAGATGAACACAGATACGCAGTATTTT. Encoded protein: CSARDQMNTDTQYF.